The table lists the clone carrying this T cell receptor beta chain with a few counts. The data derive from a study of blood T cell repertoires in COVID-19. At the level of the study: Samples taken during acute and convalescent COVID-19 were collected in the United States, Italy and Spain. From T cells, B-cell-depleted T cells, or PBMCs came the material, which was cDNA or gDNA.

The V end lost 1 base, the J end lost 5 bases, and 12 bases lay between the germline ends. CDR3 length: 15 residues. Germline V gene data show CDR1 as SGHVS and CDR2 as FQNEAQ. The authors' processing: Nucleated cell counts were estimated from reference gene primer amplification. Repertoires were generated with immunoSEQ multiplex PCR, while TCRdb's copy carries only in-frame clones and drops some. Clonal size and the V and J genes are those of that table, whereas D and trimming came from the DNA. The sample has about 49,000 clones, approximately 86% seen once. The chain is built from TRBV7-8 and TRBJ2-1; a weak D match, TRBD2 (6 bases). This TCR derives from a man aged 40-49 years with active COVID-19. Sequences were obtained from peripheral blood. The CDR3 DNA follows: TGTGCCAGCAGCTTAGGCCCTAGCGCCCACAATGAGCAGTTCTTC. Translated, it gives CASSLGPSAHNEQFF. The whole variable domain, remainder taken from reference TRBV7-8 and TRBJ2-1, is GAGVSQSPRYKVAKRGQDVALRCDPISGHVSLFWYQQALGQGPEFLTYFQNEAQLDKSGLPSDRFFAERPEGSVSTLKIQRTQQEDSAVYLCASSLGPSAHNEQFFGPGTRLTVL.